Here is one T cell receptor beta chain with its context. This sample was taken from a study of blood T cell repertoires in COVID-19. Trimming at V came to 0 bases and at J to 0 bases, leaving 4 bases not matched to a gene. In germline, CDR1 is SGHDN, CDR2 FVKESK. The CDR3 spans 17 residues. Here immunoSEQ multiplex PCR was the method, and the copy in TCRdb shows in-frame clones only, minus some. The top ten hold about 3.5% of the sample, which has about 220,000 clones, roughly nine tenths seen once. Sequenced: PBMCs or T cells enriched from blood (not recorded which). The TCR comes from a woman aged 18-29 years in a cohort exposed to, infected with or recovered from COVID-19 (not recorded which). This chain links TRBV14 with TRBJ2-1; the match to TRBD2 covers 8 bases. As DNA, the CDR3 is TGTGCCAGCAGCCAAGATTTTAGCGGGACCTCCTACAATGAGCAGTTCTTC. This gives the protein CASSQDFSGTSYNEQFF.